Listed below are T cell receptor beta chains from one sample, sequenced in a study of early T cells in non-severe SARS-CoV-2 infection. TCRdb ran MiXCR on the 5' RACE reads and lists one entry per CDR3 protein. In the table there are 30,000 to 40,000 distinct CDR3 sequences, about 3.8% of which are singletons. The sequenced sample was whole blood. The receptors were sampled from an adult who was a healthcare worker with PCR-confirmed SARS-CoV-2 infection or an uninfected control (not recorded which). Both conserved end residues are part of each CDR3. A D gene is named only where the DNA matches it firmly. Sizes are listed as once, few, many, or a class for an expanded clone.

abundance | d_gene | j_gene | v_gene | CDR3nt | CDR3aa
many | TRBD2 | TRBJ2-2 | TRBV11-3 | TGTGCCAGCAGCTTAGTACTAGCGGGAACCGGGGAGCTGTTTTTT | CASSLVLAGTGELFF
many | NA | TRBJ2-7 | TRBV7-6 | TGTGCCAGCAGCTCCGCAGGCGACATGGGTTACGAGCAGTACTTC | CASSSAGDMGYEQYF
few | NA | TRBJ2-1 | TRBV7-9 | TGTGCCAGCAGCGCCGAGGACCTGGCGTTCTTT | CASSAEDLAFF
many | NA | TRBJ2-7 | TRBV29-1 | TGCAGCGTTGTTCGGGACTCGAGCTCCTACGAGCAGTACTTC | CSVVRDSSSYEQYF
many | TRBD1 | TRBJ2-2 | TRBV5-4 | TGTGCCAGCAGCTTGGTAGGGACAGGGAGATTCTCCGGGGAGCTGTTTTTT | CASSLVGTGRFSGELFF
many | TRBD2 | TRBJ2-7 | TRBV11-2 | TGTGCCAGCAGATCGACTAGCGTGGACTACGAGCAGTACTTC | CASRSTSVDYEQYF
many | TRBD2 | TRBJ2-1 | TRBV19 | TGTGCCAGTAGTATGGGAGCGGGGGTTAGCCTCTACAATGAGCAGTTCTTC | CASSMGAGVSLYNEQFF
few | TRBD1 | TRBJ1-2 | TRBV12-3/TRBV12-4 | TGTGCCAGCAGTCAGACAGGGGCGGCATACTATGGCTACACCTTC | CASSQTGAAYYGYTF
few | NA | TRBJ2-3 | TRBV7-3 | TGTGCCAGCAGCTGGGCAGGCCCAGGAGATACGCAGTATTTT | CASSWAGPGDTQYF
many | NA | TRBJ2-3 | TRBV11-1 | TGTGCCAGCAGTCCTCCACCCAACACAGATACGCAGTATTTT | CASSPPPNTDTQYF